This entry concerns a single TCR beta chain. Its specificity is unknown. PCR involved 60 Vbeta and 13 Jbeta primers. Data came from immunoSEQ multiplex PCR; TCRdb stores just in-frame clones and leaves some out. This table has tens of thousands of clones, about nine tenths appearing once. The CDR3 runs 16 residues. With V trimmed by 4 bases and J by 1 base, 9 bases remained unmatched. Germline assignment: CDR1 SGHRS and CDR2 YFSETQ. This sample was included in a study of cytomegalovirus exposure and HLA in healthy donors. Study background: Membership in the Caucasian-associated ancestry cluster was found for 81% of 300 to 400 genotyped donors.

Study-level findings and limits: Judged likely to be a sequencing artifact was a cluster of highly shared sequence variants. Donors belonging to an Asian-associated ancestry cluster reportedly showed fewer N-insertions in productive TCRs than the roughly 670-donor mean, according to what a later analysis found.

Sequenced material: PBMCs. The receptor was derived from a woman aged 40 to 49 in good health and CMV-seropositive. The V and J genes are TRBV5-1 and TRBJ1-1; 8 bases are a match to TRBD1. The CDR3 DNA reads as TGCGCCAGCAGCAGCTCTTTGACAGGGGAGAACACTGAAGCTTTCTTT. Translated: CASSSSLTGENTEAFF.